Each of the 9 T cell receptor beta chains below was sequenced from the same sample in a study of post-analysis software for immune sequencing data. Sequencing libraries made from TCR beta cDNA carried unique molecular identifiers. TCRdb recomputed calls from the PCR reads with MiXCR, one row per CDR3 protein. This table holds hundreds of thousands of distinct CDR3 sequences, about 50% found once. Their target antigens are unknown. General observations from the study: Patients used about five TRBV segments, including TRBV5-6, TRBV5-1 and TRBV20-1, more often than controls.

Sequencing was done on a sample of blood. The receptors were sampled from a girl aged 10-17 years with multiple sclerosis.

The V gene is TRBV20-1, the J gene TRBJ1-2; D remains unclear. The CDR3 covers 13 residues. The V end lost 5 bases, the J end lost 4 bases, and 14 bases lay between the germline ends. CDR1 and CDR2 (germline): DFQATT, SNEGSKA (reference sequence). The CDR3 sequence is CSALVSLSYGYTF. The CDR3 region has the DNA TGCAGTGCTCTCGTGTCCCTTTCCTATGGCTACACCTTC.

This clonotype was counted between two and nine times. This rearrangement joins TRBV10-3 to TRBJ2-1; 8 bases are a match to TRBD1. This CDR3 region has 13 residues. V dropped 10 bases and J dropped 7; count of bases not matched to a gene: 9. The germline V gene encodes CDR1 ENHRY and CDR2 SYGVKD. CDR3 DNA: TGTGCCAGCGCAGGGGGCGCGGGTAATGAGCAGTTCTTC. Translated, it gives CASAGGAGNEQFF.

The genes are TRBV7-9 and TRBJ2-3; D uncertain. From germline, CDR1 is SEHNR and CDR2 FQNEAQ (reference sequence). With 6 bases removed from V and 6 bases from J, the gap between germline ends came to 10 bases. The CDR3 is 12 amino acids. CDR3 DNA sequence: TGTGCCAGCAGAAAAACTACGGATACGCAGTATTTT. Protein product: CASRKTTDTQYF.

This chain connects TRBV6-5 to TRBJ2-5, with no clear D. Germline V CDR1 and CDR2: MNHEY, SVGAGI. The V end was cut by 4 bases, the J end by 1 base, with 22 bases between. The CDR3 extends over 18 amino acids. The CDR3 spells CASSSNIRDWSAQETQYF. The CDR3 DNA reads as TGTGCCAGCAGTTCCAACATTAGGGATTGGAGCGCCCAAGAGACCCAGTACTTC.

The chain couples TRBV24-1 to TRBJ2-1; maybe TRBD2 (6 bases). The CDR3 extends over 14 amino acids. CDR1 and CDR2 (germline): KGHDR, SFDVKD. The germline V and J ends were trimmed by 4 bases and 0 bases, with 6 bases remaining between them. CDR3 sequence reads: CATSDGSSYNEQFF. The CDR3 nucleotides are TGTGCCACCAGTGACGGGAGCTCCTACAATGAGCAGTTCTTC.

The V call is TRBV15, the J call TRBJ2-1; 7 bases fit TRBD2. The germline V gene has CDR1 LNHNV and CDR2 YYDKDF (reference sequence). With V trimmed by 4 bases and J by 8 bases, 11 bases remained unmatched. The CDR3 totals 15 residues. Here the CDR3 reads CATSTGGRAWDEQFF. The CDR3 region has the DNA TGTGCCACCAGCACCGGAGGGAGGGCCTGGGATGAGCAGTTCTTC.

This sequence joins TRBV6-6 and TRBJ2-1, with D hard to call. The CDR3 is made up of 15 amino acids. The V gene lost 2 bases and the J gene lost 4 bases, with 12 bases spanning the gap. Looked up from germline, CDR1 is MNHNY and CDR2 is SVGAGI (reference sequence). CDR3 sequence (DNA): TGTGCCAGCAGTTACGTGGGCTTCCCTTACAATGAGCAGTTCTTC. It translates to CASSYVGFPYNEQFF.

The chain couples TRBV6-6 to TRBJ2-7; D may be TRBD1 (6 bases). The J call may not be correct, given that the DNA end is closer to TRBJ2-5. This CDR3 region has 14 residues. The V gene's germline CDR1 is MNHNY and CDR2 SVGAGI (reference sequence). CDR3 sequence reads: CASSYSTGMETQYF. In DNA, the CDR3 is TGTGCCAGCAGTTACTCCACAGGGATGGAGACCCAGTACTTC.

The chain uses TRBV7-9 and TRBJ2-2; no clear D gene. V lost 2 bases to trimming and J lost 5 bases, with 18 bases between them. The CDR3 runs to 17 residues. The V gene's germline CDR1 is SEHNR and CDR2 FQNEAQ (reference sequence). The CDR3 nucleotides are TGTGCCAGCAGCTTAAGGGCCGGTGAACGTCTGACCGGGGAGCTGTTTTTT. Translation gives CASSLRAGERLTGELFF.